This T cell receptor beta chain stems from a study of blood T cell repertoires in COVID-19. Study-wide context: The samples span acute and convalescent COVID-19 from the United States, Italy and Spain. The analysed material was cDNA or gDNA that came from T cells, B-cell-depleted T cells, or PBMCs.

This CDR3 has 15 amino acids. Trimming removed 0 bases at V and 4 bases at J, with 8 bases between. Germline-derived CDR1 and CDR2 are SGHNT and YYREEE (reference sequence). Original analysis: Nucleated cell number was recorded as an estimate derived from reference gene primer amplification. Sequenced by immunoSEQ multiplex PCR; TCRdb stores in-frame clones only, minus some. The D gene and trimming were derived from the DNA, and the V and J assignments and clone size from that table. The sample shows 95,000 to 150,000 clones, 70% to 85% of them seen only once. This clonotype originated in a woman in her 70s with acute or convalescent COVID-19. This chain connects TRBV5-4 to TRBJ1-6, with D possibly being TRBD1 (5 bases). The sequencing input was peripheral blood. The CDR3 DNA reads TGTGCCAGCAGCTTGGATGGGGGGTATAATTCACCCCTCCACTTT. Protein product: CASSLDGGYNSPLHF. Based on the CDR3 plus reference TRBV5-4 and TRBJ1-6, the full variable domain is ETGVTQSPTHLIKTRGQQVTLRCSSQSGHNTVSWYQQALGQGPQFIFQYYREEENGRGNFPPRFSGLQFPNYSSELNVNALELDDSALYLCASSLDGGYNSPLHFGNGTRLTVT.